A selection of T cell receptor beta chains follows, all from one sample in a study of response to subunit inactivated influenza vaccine. TCRdb reanalysed the RT-PCR reads using MiXCR and keeps one entry per CDR3 protein. The sample consists of roughly 500,000 distinct CDR3 sequences, roughly a quarter of them appearing once. This sample was shared with a second study, whose subject was T cells expressing NK-cell markers.

Sample: CD4+ T cells sorted from PBMCs, taken roughly 12 days after vaccination. These receptors were collected from a man aged 50-59 years who received an inactivated influenza vaccine. The CDR3 runs from the conserved cysteine through the conserved F or W. The D gene is left open where the match is weak. Clone size is shown for a subset of rows, as once, few, many or a class of expanded clone.

15 NA TRBJ2-7 TRBV10-1 TRBD1 CASSESGTGIVEQYF TGCGCCAGCAGTGAGTCCGGGACAGGGATCGTCGAGCAGTACTTC
17 NA TRBJ2-2 TRBV5-1 NA CASSLQPGGPNTGELFF TGCGCCAGCAGCTTGCAACCGGGGGGCCCGAACACCGGGGAGCTGTTTTTT
12 few TRBJ1-1 TRBV5-6 NA CASMRQNTEAFF TGTGCCAGCATGAGACAGAACACTGAAGCTTTCTTT
17 many TRBJ2-1 TRBV3-1 TRBD2 CASSQDPVIAGGEEQFF TGTGCCAGCAGCCAAGATCCGGTTATAGCGGGGGGTGAGGAGCAGTTCTTC
16 NA TRBJ2-5 TRBV2 TRBD1 CASSELPGQGSETQYF TGTGCCAGCAGTGAACTACCGGGACAGGGGTCAGAGACCCAGTACTTC
15 NA TRBJ1-5 TRBV12-3/TRBV12-4 NA CASSRQGYSSQPQHF TGTGCCAGCAGCCGACAAGGTTATAGCAGTCAGCCCCAGCATTTT
14 few TRBJ1-4 TRBV27 NA CASSLVGPDEKLFF TGTGCCAGCAGTTTAGTAGGTCCTGATGAAAAACTGTTTTTT
13 NA TRBJ2-3 TRBV27 NA CASRRLSADTQYF TGTGCCAGCCGTCGGCTATCGGCAGATACGCAGTATTTT
18 NA TRBJ2-7 TRBV4-1 NA CASSQGPVVGRRAYEQYF TGCGCCAGCAGCCAGGGGCCCGTCGTCGGACGGCGGGCCTACGAGCAGTACTTC
16 once TRBJ2-1 TRBV29-1 TRBD2 CSVGSAGLAGVNEQFF TGCAGCGTTGGTTCAGCGGGACTAGCGGGAGTCAATGAGCAGTTCTTC
14 few TRBJ2-5 TRBV3-1 NA CASSGDRSTEAQYF TGTGCCAGCAGTGGAGACAGGTCAACCGAGGCCCAGTACTTC
14 NA TRBJ1-1 TRBV5-1 NA CASSLRGRGTEAFF TGCGCCAGCAGCCTGCGGGGTCGGGGCACTGAAGCTTTCTTT
13 few TRBJ2-5 TRBV7-9 NA CASSLQTLETQYF TGTGCCAGCAGCTTGCAGACGTTAGAGACCCAGTACTTC
15 NA TRBJ2-2 TRBV5-1 TRBD2 CASSLELAGAGELFF TGCGCCAGCAGCTTGGAGCTAGCGGGAGCCGGGGAGCTGTTTTTT
14 few TRBJ1-3 TRBV14 NA CASSQISSGNTIYF TGTGCCAGCAGCCAGATCAGCTCTGGAAACACCATATATTTT
14 NA TRBJ2-1 TRBV20-1 NA CSASKGLSYNEQFF TGCAGTGCTAGTAAAGGCCTTAGCTACAATGAGCAGTTCTTC
13 NA TRBJ2-3 TRBV30 NA CAWGFPSTDTQYF TGTGCCTGGGGGTTCCCCAGCACAGATACGCAGTATTTT
13 NA TRBJ2-1 TRBV7-2 TRBD1 CASSMPRQGGKFF TGTGCCAGCAGCATGCCCCGACAGGGTGGGAAGTTCTTC
13 NA TRBJ2-7 TRBV5-6 NA CTRGVSSSYEQYF TGCACCCGGGGCGTCTCAAGCTCCTACGAGCAGTACTTC
13 few TRBJ2-7 TRBV20-1 TRBD1 CSAPGQGAYEQYF TGCAGTGCCCCGGGACAGGGGGCCTACGAGCAGTACTTC
17 few TRBJ2-1 TRBV24-1 TRBD2 CATSDGPGLADYNEQFF TGTGCCACCAGTGATGGACCGGGACTAGCGGACTACAATGAGCAGTTCTTC
14 NA TRBJ2-7 TRBV5-6 TRBD2 CATKAGGRSYEQYF TGTGCCACGAAAGCGGGAGGACGCTCCTACGAGCAGTACTTC
15 few TRBJ1-6 TRBV10-3 TRBD1 CAIGKQGLSNSPLHF TGTGCCATTGGGAAACAGGGGTTAAGTAATTCACCCCTCCACTTT
16 NA TRBJ2-3 TRBV6-2/TRBV6-3 TRBD2 CASSRPSGASTDTQYF TGTGCCAGCAGCCGCCCTAGCGGGGCCTCCACAGATACGCAGTATTTT
15 few TRBJ1-2 TRBV12-3/TRBV12-4 TRBD1 CASSPEPGQGNGYTF TGTGCCAGCAGTCCAGAACCGGGACAGGGGAATGGCTACACCTTC
12 many TRBJ2-4 TRBV7-2 NA CASSLDRGIQYF TGTGCCAGCAGCTTAGACCGGGGGATTCAGTACTTC
14 many TRBJ2-1 TRBV11-2 TRBD2 CASSLAGDYNEQFF TGTGCCAGCAGCCTAGCGGGAGATTACAATGAGCAGTTCTTC
15 few TRBJ1-4 TRBV25-1 NA CASSDSRAISVKLFF TGTGCCAGCAGTGATTCGAGGGCAATTTCTGTAAAACTGTTTTTT
14 NA TRBJ2-7 TRBV20-1 NA CSARDLEVLRAQYF TGCAGTGCTAGAGATCTAGAGGTCCTTAGAGCGCAGTACTTC
12 many TRBJ1-1 TRBV25-1 NA CASRQGNTEAFF TGTGCCAGCAGACAGGGAAACACTGAAGCTTTCTTT
16 once TRBJ2-3 TRBV29-1 NA CSVVAKGGAVADTQYF TGCAGCGTTGTGGCTAAAGGGGGGGCTGTGGCAGATACGCAGTATTTT